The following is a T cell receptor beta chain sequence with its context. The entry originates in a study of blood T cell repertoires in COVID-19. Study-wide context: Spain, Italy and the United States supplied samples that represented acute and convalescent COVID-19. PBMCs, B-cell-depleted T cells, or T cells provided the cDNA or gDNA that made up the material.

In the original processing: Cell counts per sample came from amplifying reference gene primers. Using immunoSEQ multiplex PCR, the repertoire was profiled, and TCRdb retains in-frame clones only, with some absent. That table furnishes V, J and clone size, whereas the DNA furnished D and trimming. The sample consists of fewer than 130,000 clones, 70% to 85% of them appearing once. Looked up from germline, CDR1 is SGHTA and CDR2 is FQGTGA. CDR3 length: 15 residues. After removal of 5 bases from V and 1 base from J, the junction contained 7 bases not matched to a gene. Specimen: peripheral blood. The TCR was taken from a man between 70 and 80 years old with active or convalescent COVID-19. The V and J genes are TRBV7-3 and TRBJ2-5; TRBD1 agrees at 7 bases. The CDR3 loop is CASSPGHRGQETQYF. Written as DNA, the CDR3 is TGTGCCAGCAGCCCCGGGCACAGGGGCCAAGAGACCCAGTACTTC.